This TCR beta chain was recorded in a study of graft-versus-host responses after intestinal transplantation. Of note for this clone: Antigen specificity is unknown.

Method: immunoSEQ multiplex PCR; TCRdb's copy keeps in-frame clones and lacks some. The sample carries approximately 39,000 clones, roughly 94% recorded once. The receptor was derived from a human donor who was the organ donor for an intestinal transplant. The sequenced sample was unstimulated CD4+ T cells sorted from spleen or lymph node cells, obtained before transplant.

The CDR3 is CAISEGGHGYTF. In DNA, the CDR3 is TGTGCCATCAGTGAGGGAGGTCATGGCTACACCTTC. The chain has TRBV10-3 and TRBJ1-2; D is undetermined. The CDR3 covers 12 residues. The germline V gene encodes CDR1 ENHRY and CDR2 SYGVKD. Trimming took 2 bases from V and 6 from J, leaving 7 bases between them.